The present T cell receptor (beta chain) was sequenced within a study of graft-versus-host responses after intestinal transplantation. Across the whole study: Anti-thymocyte globulin induction preceded 2 to 4 years of tacrolimus and steroid maintenance in all recipients.

This CDR3 has 12 amino acids. Trimming took off 6 bases at V and 2 bases at J, with 7 bases between the two ends. Germline values: CDR1 MGHDK, CDR2 SYGVNS. This table comes from immunoSEQ multiplex PCR, and its TCRdb copy is limited to in-frame clones, with some not included. The sample lists 45,000 to 65,000 clones, almost 95% occurring once. This clone was recorded a few times. Antigen specificity is unknown. The input for sequencing was unstimulated CD4+ T cells sorted from spleen or lymph node cells, taken before transplant. This sequence joins TRBV25-1 and TRBJ1-2, with D tentatively TRBD1 (5 bases). This receptor was taken from a human donor who was the organ donor for an intestinal transplant. CDR3 sequence: CASRGRNYGYTF. The CDR3 coding sequence is TGTGCCAGCAGGGGACGAAACTATGGCTACACCTTC.